This TCR beta chain was captured in a study of T cell responses to AZD1222 COVID-19 vaccine. The CDR3 consists of 15 residues. Trimming removed 8 bases from V and 2 bases from J; junction bases left unmatched: 7. From germline, CDR1 is PRHDT and CDR2 FYEKMQ (reference sequence). Study results and limitations: Spike regions recognized by vaccine-associated CD4 TCRs spanned the protein, led by 160-218 and 743-854.

Note on this clone: Its antigen is undetermined.

Assay used: immunoSEQ multiplex PCR; TCRdb lists only in-frame clones, some missing. The sample lists about 150,000 clones, approximately 90% occurring once. The sample in question was peripheral blood, obtained 28 days after the second AZD1222 dose. This receptor was obtained from an adult who received the AZD1222 COVID-19 vaccine. V and J are TRBV13 and TRBJ2-2; 8 bases map to TRBD2. The CDR3 spells CASSRGGSNTGELFF. CDR3 nucleotide sequence: TGTGCCAGCTCTCGCGGGGGGTCTAACACCGGGGAGCTGTTTTTT.